A single sample is the source of the 30 T cell receptor beta chains below, sequenced in a study of long-term antiretroviral therapy in people with HIV. Researchers report immunoSEQ v3.0 was run at survey level. Data came from immunoSEQ multiplex PCR; TCRdb stores just in-frame clones and leaves some out. The data show 25,000 to 35,000 clones, 91% seen once. Material: unsorted PBMCs, obtained 3.1 years after starting antiretroviral therapy. The receptors shown here come from a man younger than 35 with HIV.

The chain carries TRBV6-6 and TRBJ2-7; D is tentatively TRBD1 or TRBD2 (5 bases each). The ends were cut back, 3 bases at V and 2 bases at J, with 14 bases in the middle. This CDR3 comprises 15 residues. CDR1 and CDR2 (germline): MNHNY, SVGAGI (reference sequence). The CDR3 here is CASSYGSGTTYEQYF. CDR3 in DNA: TGTGCCAGCAGTTATGGGAGTGGGACCACCTACGAGCAGTACTTC.

This clone was detected once. This chain connects TRBV7-9 to TRBJ2-3; 11 bases map to TRBD2. V lost 4 bases to trimming and J lost 5 bases; unmatched junction nucleotides: 2. The germline gives CDR1 SEHNR, CDR2 FQNEAQ (reference sequence). The CDR3 has 14 residues. DNA of the CDR3: TGTGCCAGCAGCTACGGGACTAGCGGAGATACGCAGTATTTT. Translation: CASSYGTSGDTQYF.

The gene calls are TRBV30 and TRBJ1-1; D is perhaps TRBD1 (6 bases). The germline gives CDR1 GTSNPN, CDR2 SVGIG (reference sequence). There are 11 residues in the CDR3. The V end lost 3 bases, the J end lost 7 bases, and 9 bases lay between the germline ends. This chain's CDR3 is CAWSEGGEAFF. CDR3 in DNA: TGTGCCTGGAGCGAAGGGGGTGAAGCTTTCTTT.

This chain joins TRBV13 and TRBJ2-1; no firm D call. Germline CDR1 is PRHDT and CDR2 is FYEKMQ (reference sequence). V lost 2 bases to trimming and J lost 2 bases, with 10 bases between them. This CDR3 is built from 15 residues. CDR3 sequence: CASSLNQVPYNEQFF. The CDR3 nucleotides are TGTGCCAGCAGCTTAAACCAAGTCCCCTACAATGAGCAGTTCTTC.

The chain combines TRBV27 with TRBJ2-2, with TRBD1 as a possible D gene (6 bases). Germline loops: CDR1 MNHEY, CDR2 SMNVEV (reference sequence). CDR3 size: 15 residues. Trimming took 1 base from V and 2 from J, leaving 8 bases between them. CDR3: CASSLWGHNTGELFF. In DNA, the CDR3 is TGTGCCAGCAGTTTATGGGGACATAACACCGGGGAGCTGTTTTTT.

The rearrangement links TRBV6-6 to TRBJ2-1; D may match TRBD1 or TRBD2 (5 bases each). V was trimmed by 6 bases and J by 9 bases, leaving 21 bases between them. Germline-derived CDR1 and CDR2 are MNHNY and SVGAGI (reference sequence). CDR3 length: 15 amino acids. This chain's CDR3 is CASRLVPGTPGEQFF. In DNA form, the CDR3 reads TGTGCCAGCAGGTTGGTTCCCGGGACGCCCGGTGAGCAGTTCTTC.

In this sample, this clone turned up once. This rearrangement joins TRBV29-1 to TRBJ1-1; 7 bases fit TRBD1. The germline CDR1 and CDR2 sequences are SQVTM and ANQGSEA. J lost 1 base, V lost 8 bases, and 7 bases had no gene match. This CDR3 is 13 amino acids long. DNA for the CDR3: TGCAGCTCTTGGACAGGAGCGAACACTGAAGCTTTCTTT. Translated, it gives CSSWTGANTEAFF.

V is TRBV29-1 and J is TRBJ1-1; D uncertain. Germline values: CDR1 SQVTM, CDR2 ANQGSEA. The V end lost 1 base, the J end lost 4 bases, and 13 bases lay between the germline ends. CDR3 length: 14 residues. In DNA, the CDR3 is TGCAGCGTTGAAGGGATGTACTCCTCCACTGAAGCTTTCTTT. It codes for CSVEGMYSSTEAFF. The variable domain in full, with the rest retrieved from reference TRBV29-1 and TRBJ1-1, is SAVISQKPSRDICQRGTSLTIQCQVDSQVTMMFWYRQQPGQSLTLIATANQGSEATYESGFVIDKFPISRPNLTFSTLTVSNMSPEDSSIYLCSVEGMYSSTEAFFGQGTRLTVV.

The rearrangement links TRBV30 to TRBJ1-4; D remains unclear. With 0 bases removed from V and 2 bases from J, the gap between germline ends came to 19 bases. The CDR3 consists of 18 residues. Germline CDR1 reads GTSNPN; CDR2 reads SVGIG (reference sequence). This CDR3 is CAWSVLRTPFGTNEKLFF. CDR3 bases: TGTGCCTGGAGTGTACTTAGGACCCCATTTGGGACTAATGAAAAACTGTTTTTT.

This clone is termed medium-sized (0.01 to 0.1%). V usage is TRBV9 and J usage is TRBJ2-3; 8 bases agree with TRBD1. Germline loops: CDR1 SGDLS, CDR2 YYNGEE. Trimming took 3 bases from V and 1 from J; bases not matched to a gene: 7. There are 16 residues in the CDR3. CDR3 sequence (DNA): TGTGCCAGCAGCGGATATCAGGGGGCCCGCACAGATACGCAGTATTTT. This codes for CASSGYQGARTDTQYF.

V is TRBV19 and J is TRBJ2-1; TRBD2 matches 14 bases. V lost 5 bases, J lost 6 bases, and 3 bases stayed unmatched. CDR1 is LNHDA and CDR2 is SQIVND in the germline V gene (reference sequence). The CDR3 has 15 residues. CDR3 residues: CASSAGLAGANEQFF. For the CDR3, the DNA is TGTGCCAGTAGTGCGGGACTAGCGGGAGCCAATGAGCAGTTCTTC.

The chain uses TRBV6-1 and TRBJ2-7; D uncertain. Germline assignment: CDR1 MNHNS and CDR2 SASEGT. Trimming left V 7 bases short and J 3 bases short, with 16 bases between. CDR3 length equals 14 residues. The CDR3 is CASKPGTPLYEQYF. In DNA, the CDR3 is TGTGCCAGCAAGCCAGGAACCCCCCTCTACGAGCAGTACTTC.

V is TRBV2 and J is TRBJ2-7; possibly TRBD1 for D (8 bases). The V gene lost 8 bases and the J gene lost 9 bases, with 29 bases spanning the gap. This CDR3 has 16 residues. Germline values: CDR1 SNHLY, CDR2 FYNNEI. CDR3 bases: TGTGCCAGCCGTTCTGTACAGGGGGGGGATTTAACGAGGCAGTACTTC. Its translation is CASRSVQGGDLTRQYF.

The CDR3 loop reads CASSVHGNQPQHF. Written as DNA, the CDR3 is TGTGCCAGCAGCGTACACGGTAATCAGCCCCAGCATTTT. The chain recombines TRBV9 with TRBJ1-5; D unresolved. Germline CDR1 and CDR2: SGDLS and YYNGEE. V lost 1 base and J 4 bases, leaving 6 bases between the germline ends. The CDR3 is 13 residues long.

V gene TRBV19 combines with J gene TRBJ1-5; no reliable D call. This CDR3 contains 15 residues. Germline-derived CDR1 and CDR2 are LNHDA and SQIVND (reference sequence). Trimming stripped 3 bases from V and 1 base from J, with 10 bases between. The CDR3 sequence is CASSMMEGSNQPQHF. The CDR3 bases are TGTGCCAGTAGTATGATGGAGGGCAGCAATCAGCCCCAGCATTTT.

The chain uses TRBV6-1 and TRBJ1-1; no clear D gene. The ends were cut back, 11 bases at V and 1 base at J, with 17 bases in the middle. Germline V gene sequence: CDR1 MNHNS, CDR2 SASEGT. The CDR3 is 14 residues long. The CDR3 reads CAASTERTNTEAFF. The CDR3 DNA is TGTGCCGCTAGCACTGAGAGAACGAACACTGAAGCTTTCTTT.

The V call is TRBV30, the J call TRBJ2-2, with a possible D match to TRBD1 (6 bases). Germline V gives CDR1 GTSNPN, CDR2 SVGIG (reference sequence). Trimming shortened V by 5 bases and J by 5 bases, and 12 bases separated the two germline ends. The CDR3 is made up of 13 amino acids. The CDR3 DNA reads as TGTGCCTGGTCGGTGGGGGCTACCGGGGAGCTGTTTTTT. Translated, it gives CAWSVGATGELFF.

The J gene is TRBJ2-7, the V gene TRBV30; D might be TRBD1 (5 bases). The V gene lost 0 bases and the J gene lost 5 bases, with 17 bases spanning the gap. This CDR3 comprises 15 residues. Germline CDR1 and CDR2: GTSNPN and SVGIG (reference sequence). The CDR3 nucleotides are TGTGCCTGGAGTGTCCCCGGCAGGGTCTGGCACGAGCAGTACTTC. Translation: CAWSVPGRVWHEQYF.

The chain has TRBV10-3 and TRBJ1-3; D is perhaps TRBD1 (6 bases). V was shortened by 3 bases and J by 4 bases, with 10 bases between the two germline ends. The CDR3 totals 14 residues. CDR1 and CDR2 from the germline V gene are ENHRY and SYGVKD. The CDR3 spells CAISDRDTGNTIYF. The CDR3 DNA follows: TGTGCCATCAGTGATCGGGACACAGGAAACACCATATATTTT.

V is TRBV9 and J is TRBJ2-7, with D unresolved. The CDR3 covers 12 residues. The ends were cut back, 0 bases at V and 4 bases at J, with 5 bases in the middle. Germline V CDR1 and CDR2: SGDLS, YYNGEE. DNA for the CDR3: TGTGCCAGCAGCGTAGGAGGATACGAGCAGTACTTC. Translation: CASSVGGYEQYF. Supplemented by reference TRBV9 and TRBJ2-7, the full variable domain reads DSGVTQTPKHLITATGQRVTLRCSPRSGDLSVYWYQQSLDQGLQFLIQYYNGEERAKGNILERFSAQQFPDLHSELNLSSLELGDSALYFCASSVGGYEQYFGPGTRLTVT.

Only a few counts were recorded for this clone. DNA for the CDR3: TGTGCCAGTAGTATCGCACAGCAAGAGACCCAGTACTTC. Protein product: CASSIAQQETQYF. The chain employs TRBV19 and TRBJ2-5; D unresolved. With 3 bases removed from V and 2 bases from J, the gap between germline ends came to 7 bases. This CDR3 has 13 amino acids. The germline gives CDR1 LNHDA, CDR2 SQIVND (reference sequence).

CDR3 loop: CASSPGDGGNQPQHF. In DNA form, the CDR3 reads TGTGCCAGCTCACCAGGGGATGGTGGCAATCAGCCCCAGCATTTT. The chain has TRBV18 and TRBJ1-5; D is ambiguous. This CDR3 spans 15 amino acids. V lost 2 bases and J 2 bases, leaving 10 bases between the germline ends. Germline V gives CDR1 KGHSH, CDR2 LQKENI.

The CDR3 DNA follows: TGTGCCAGCAGCTTGGACAGGGATACAGATACGCAGTATTTT. Protein: CASSLDRDTDTQYF. This sequence joins TRBV7-9 and TRBJ2-3, with 8 bases aligning to TRBD1. Trimming at V came to 3 bases and at J to 3 bases, leaving 2 bases not matched to a gene. In germline, CDR1 is SEHNR, CDR2 FQNEAQ (reference sequence). The CDR3 totals 14 residues.

The chain carries TRBV7-9 and TRBJ2-3, with D hard to call. Deletions cut 0 bases from V and 5 bases from J, with 9 bases between. The CDR3 contains 14 residues. Germline V gene data show CDR1 as SEHNR and CDR2 as FQNEAQ (reference sequence). The CDR3, as DNA: TGTGCCAGCAGCTTAGCGGCAAGGAGAGATACGCAGTATTTT. Translating gives CASSLAARRDTQYF.

This chain uses TRBV6-6 with TRBJ1-1; TRBD1 matches 7 bases. The CDR3 has 15 residues. Per germline, CDR1 MNHNY and CDR2 SVGAGI (reference sequence). After removal of 4 bases from V and 3 bases from J, the junction contained 8 bases not matched to a gene. The CDR3 nucleotides are TGTGCCAGCAGTTTGATGACAGGGCGGGACACTGAAGCTTTCTTT. Protein: CASSLMTGRDTEAFF.

The chain links TRBV4-1 to TRBJ2-7; 7 nucleotides align to TRBD1. Germline CDR1 is MGHRA and CDR2 is YSYEKL. J lost 3 bases, V lost 1 base, and 6 bases had no gene match. The CDR3 totals 15 residues. CDR3 loop: CASSQAPSGGYEQYF. The CDR3 DNA is TGCGCCAGCAGCCAAGCTCCGTCAGGGGGCTACGAGCAGTACTTC.

J is TRBJ1-5 and V is TRBV19, with D possibly matching TRBD1 (6 bases). Per germline, CDR1 LNHDA and CDR2 SQIVND (reference sequence). Between the trimmed V and J ends, which lost 9 bases and 7 bases, there was a span of 16 bases. This CDR3 is built from 13 residues. In DNA, the CDR3 is TGTGCCAGCACCGTCGGGGGCCACCAGCCCCAGCATTTT. Translated, it gives CASTVGGHQPQHF.

The V call is TRBV4-2, the J call TRBJ2-1, with TRBD2 matching 13 bases. There are 20 residues in the CDR3. The ends lost 4 bases at V and 1 base at J; junction bases unmatched: 13. Germline V CDR1 and CDR2: LGHNA, YNFKEQ. CDR3 nucleotides: TGTGCCAGCAGCCTCCGGACTAGCGGGGGTCTTTTCAGGTCCTACAATGAGCAGTTCTTC. Its translation: CASSLRTSGGLFRSYNEQFF.

The chain is built from TRBV7-2 and TRBJ2-7; 10 bases align to TRBD1. There are 14 residues in the CDR3. CDR1 SGHTA and CDR2 FQGNSA come from the germline V gene. With V trimmed by 5 bases and J by 4 bases, 5 bases remained unmatched. Written as DNA, the CDR3 is TGTGCCAGCAGCCCGGGGACAGGGGAATACGAGCAGTACTTC. Translation: CASSPGTGEYEQYF.

V is TRBV12-5 and J is TRBJ1-5; TRBD1 might be the D (5 bases). CDR1 and CDR2 from the germline V gene are LGHNT and FRNRAP. CDR3 length: 14 amino acids. Trimming left V 6 bases short and J 7 bases short, with 16 bases between. The CDR3 DNA is TGTGCTAGTGGCTACACGACAGAGGGCCAGCCCCAGCATTTT. This sequence encodes CASGYTTEGQPQHF.